This entry concerns a single T cell receptor (beta chain). This record belongs to a study of T cells expressing NK-cell markers. TCRdb reworked the 5' RACE reads into one entry per CDR3 protein, no DNA. The sample totals about 550,000 distinct CDR3 sequences. Germline loops: CDR1 SGHVS, CDR2 FNYEAQ. CDR3 size: 12 residues. The sequence was obtained from a man aged 18 to 29 in good health. The rearrangement joins TRBV7-6 to TRBJ2-1. The source material was blood T cells: a sorted CD56 or NKG2C T cell subset, CD4+ or CD8+ T cells, or bulk PBMC T cells (not recorded which). The CDR3 reads CASSVEGDEQFF.